These 14 T cell receptor beta chains share one sample of origin, sequenced in a study of T-cell reconstitution after alpha-beta-depleted transplantation in children. Unique molecular identifiers were incorporated during preparation of the TCRbeta library. TCRdb reprocessed the PCR reads via MiXCR and lists one record per CDR3 protein. The sample shows 350,000 to 500,000 distinct CDR3 sequences, 43% of them seen only once. Sequencing was performed on PBMCs, taken before TCRalphabeta/CD19-depleted stem cell transplant. The receptor source for this set is a girl aged 2 to 9 with aplastic anemia, due to receive a stem cell transplant.

This chain connects TRBV3-1 to TRBJ2-2; 9 positions match TRBD1. The trim removed 3 bases at V and 6 bases at J, leaving 8 bases unmatched. This CDR3 comprises 16 residues. CDR1 and CDR2 (germline): LGHDT, YNNKEL (reference sequence). In DNA form, the CDR3 reads TGTGCCAGCAGCCAGCCGGACAGGGGCCGGCCCGGGGAGCTGTTTTTT. It translates to CASSQPDRGRPGELFF.

This clonotype was recorded many times. The chain joins TRBV20-1 to TRBJ2-7, with TRBD1 matching over 10 bases. Germline trimming cut 6 bases from V and 5 bases from J; bases unmatched to any gene: 10. The CDR3 is 14 residues long. Germline-derived CDR1 and CDR2 are DFQATT and SNEGSKA (reference sequence). The CDR3 DNA sequence: TGCAGTGCCTGCTCCGGGACAGGGGAGGACGAGCAGTACTTC. Translated: CSACSGTGEDEQYF.

This clonotype was recorded many times. The V call is TRBV27, the J call TRBJ2-1; TRBD2 matches 16 bases. Germline CDR1 is MNHEY and CDR2 is SMNVEV (reference sequence). With V trimmed by 5 bases and J by 5 bases, 15 bases remained unmatched. The CDR3 is made up of 20 amino acids. The DNA for the CDR3 is TGTGCCAGCAGTCCTGTACCGGGACTAGCGGGAGGGCGAAGCCACAATGAGCAGTTCTTC. Translated, it gives CASSPVPGLAGGRSHNEQFF.

This clonotype appeared a few times. The V and J genes are TRBV20-1 and TRBJ1-5, with D possibly TRBD1 on 5 matching bases. This CDR3 is built from 16 residues. V lost 4 bases and J 0 bases, leaving 16 bases between the germline ends. Germline V gene sequence: CDR1 DFQATT, CDR2 SNEGSKA (reference sequence). DNA for the CDR3: TGCAGTGCTATCATTCACGCAGGGAATAGCAATCAGCCCCAGCATTTT. It translates to CSAIIHAGNSNQPQHF.

This clonotype has a count of ten or more. V usage is TRBV29-1 and J usage is TRBJ2-5; TRBD2 aligns across 8 bases. CDR1 is SQVTM and CDR2 is ANQGSEA in the germline V gene. This CDR3 region has 13 residues. V shed 7 bases, J shed 5 bases, and the junction held 9 bases outside the gene matches. The CDR3 spells CSAPRGGRETQYF. CDR3 coding DNA: TGCAGCGCCCCCCGGGGGGGGAGGGAGACCCAGTACTTC.

This sequence joins TRBV28 and TRBJ2-2, with 8 bases aligning to TRBD2. Germline CDR1 and CDR2: MDHEN and SYDVKM. The length of the CDR3 is 16 residues. The ends lost 3 bases at V and 3 bases at J; junction bases unmatched: 6. CDR3 in amino acids: CASSFAREAHTGELFF. The CDR3 nucleotides read TGTGCCAGCAGTTTCGCGCGGGAGGCCCACACCGGGGAGCTGTTTTTT.

The chain employs TRBV12-3 or TRBV12-4 and TRBJ2-7; 11 bases line up with TRBD2. After removal of 8 bases from V and 5 bases from J, the junction contained 8 bases not matched to a gene. The CDR3 contains 14 residues. CDR3 bases: TGTGCCAGCGGAACTAGCGGGAGTCCCCACGAGCAGTACTTC. It translates to CASGTSGSPHEQYF.

The chain uses TRBV2 and TRBJ1-5, with a tentative D call TRBD1 (5 bases). Trimming pared 6 bases from V and 4 bases from J, leaving 10 bases between. The CDR3 contains 13 residues. The germline gives CDR1 SNHLY, CDR2 FYNNEI. The DNA for the CDR3 is TGTGCCAGCAGCCAGGGTCTTAATCAGCCCCAGCATTTT. Its translation: CASSQGLNQPQHF.

Many counts were recorded for this clonotype. The chain links TRBV20-1 to TRBJ2-5, with 8 positions matching TRBD1. V shed 4 bases and J 5 bases; nucleotides not matched to a gene: 3. The germline V gene encodes CDR1 DFQATT and CDR2 SNEGSKA (reference sequence). The CDR3 loop spans 12 amino acids. CDR3 in DNA: TGCAGTGCTACAGGGGGCGGTGAGACCCAGTACTTC. Amino acids: CSATGGGETQYF.

The chain employs TRBV5-1 and TRBJ2-7, with 7 bases that match TRBD2. In germline, CDR1 is SGHRS, CDR2 YFSETQ. J lost 5 bases, V lost 4 bases, and 6 bases had no gene match. CDR3 size: 13 residues. This chain's CDR3 is CASSPREEDEQYF. DNA for the CDR3: TGCGCCAGCAGCCCCCGGGAGGAGGACGAGCAGTACTTC.

This CDR3 is CASRMGGPTDTQYF. The CDR3 nucleotides are TGTGCCAGCCGGATGGGAGGCCCCACAGATACGCAGTATTTT. The chain joins TRBV12-3 or TRBV12-4 to TRBJ2-3; D is perhaps TRBD2 (6 bases). Trimming cost V 8 bases and J 2 bases, with 14 bases left between them. The CDR3 sequence is 14 residues long.

This clonotype has a count of ten or more. The CDR3 loop is CASSPRGEGVDEQFF. The DNA of the CDR3 is TGTGCCAGCAGCCCTCGGGGGGAGGGGGTCGATGAGCAGTTCTTC. The gene calls are TRBV12-3 or TRBV12-4 and TRBJ2-1, with D possibly matching TRBD2 (7 bases). This CDR3 region has 15 residues. The V end was cut by 6 bases, the J end by 8 bases, with 20 bases between.

The rearrangement joins TRBV5-1 to TRBJ2-3; 8 positions match TRBD2. This CDR3 contains 16 residues. The V gene's germline CDR1 is SGHRS and CDR2 YFSETQ. J gave up 7 bases and V 0 bases, and 10 bases lay outside the gene matches. CDR3 loop: CASSLASIAGRNTQYF. The CDR3 DNA reads as TGCGCCAGCAGCTTGGCCTCCATAGCGGGGAGGAATACGCAGTATTTT.

The chain employs TRBV29-1 and TRBJ2-3, with no clear D. The CDR3 contains 14 residues. From germline, CDR1 is SQVTM and CDR2 ANQGSEA. V was trimmed by 4 bases and J by 5 bases, leaving 16 bases between them. The CDR3 nucleotides are TGCAGCGTTGTGGTGCTGGATCACGGAGATACGCAGTATTTT. Its protein is CSVVVLDHGDTQYF.